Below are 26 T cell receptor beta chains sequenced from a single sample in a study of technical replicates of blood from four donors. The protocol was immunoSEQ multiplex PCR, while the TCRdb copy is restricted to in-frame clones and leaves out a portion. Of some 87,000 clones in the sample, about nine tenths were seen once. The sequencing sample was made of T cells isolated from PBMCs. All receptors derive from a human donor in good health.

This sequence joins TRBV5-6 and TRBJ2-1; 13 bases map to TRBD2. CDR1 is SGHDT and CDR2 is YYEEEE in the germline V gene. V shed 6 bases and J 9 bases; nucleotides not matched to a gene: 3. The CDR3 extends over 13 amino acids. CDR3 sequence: CASTRLAGGEQFF. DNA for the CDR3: TGTGCCAGCACCAGACTAGCGGGGGGTGAGCAGTTCTTC.

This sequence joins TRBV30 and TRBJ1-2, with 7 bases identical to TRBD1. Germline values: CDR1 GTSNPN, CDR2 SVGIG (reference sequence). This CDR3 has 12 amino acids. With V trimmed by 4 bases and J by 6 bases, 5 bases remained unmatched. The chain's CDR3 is CAWIQQGNGYTF. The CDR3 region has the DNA TGTGCCTGGATTCAACAGGGGAATGGCTACACCTTC.

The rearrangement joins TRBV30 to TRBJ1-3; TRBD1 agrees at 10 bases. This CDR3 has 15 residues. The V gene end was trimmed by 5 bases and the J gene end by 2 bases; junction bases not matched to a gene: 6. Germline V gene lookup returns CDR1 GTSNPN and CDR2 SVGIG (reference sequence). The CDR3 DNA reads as TGTGCCTGGGTAGACAGGGGGCTGGCTGGAAACACCATATATTTT. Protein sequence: CAWVDRGLAGNTIYF.

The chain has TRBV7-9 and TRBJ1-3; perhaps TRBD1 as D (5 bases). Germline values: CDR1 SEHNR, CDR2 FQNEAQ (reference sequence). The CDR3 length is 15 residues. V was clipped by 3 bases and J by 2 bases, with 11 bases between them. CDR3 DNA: TGTGCCAGCAGCTTTGACAGATATACTGGAAACACCATATATTTT. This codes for CASSFDRYTGNTIYF.

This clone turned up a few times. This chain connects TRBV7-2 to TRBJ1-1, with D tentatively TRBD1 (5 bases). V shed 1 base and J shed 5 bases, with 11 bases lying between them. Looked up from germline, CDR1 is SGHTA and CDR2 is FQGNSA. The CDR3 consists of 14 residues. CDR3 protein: CASSLVRGSTEAFF. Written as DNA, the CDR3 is TGTGCCAGCAGCTTAGTTCGGGGGTCGACTGAAGCTTTCTTT.

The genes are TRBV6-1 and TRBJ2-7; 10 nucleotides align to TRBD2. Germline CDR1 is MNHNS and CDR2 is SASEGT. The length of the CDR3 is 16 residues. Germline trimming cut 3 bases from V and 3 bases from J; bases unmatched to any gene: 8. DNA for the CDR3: TGTGCCAGCAGTGAGTCGGCTAGCGGGAGAATCTACGAGCAGTACTTC. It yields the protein CASSESASGRIYEQYF.

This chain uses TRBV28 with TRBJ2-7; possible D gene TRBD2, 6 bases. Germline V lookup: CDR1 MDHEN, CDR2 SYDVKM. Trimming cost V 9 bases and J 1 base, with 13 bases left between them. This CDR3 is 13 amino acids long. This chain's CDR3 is CASSGFISYEQYF. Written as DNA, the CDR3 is TGTGCCAGTAGCGGATTTATTTCCTACGAGCAGTACTTC.

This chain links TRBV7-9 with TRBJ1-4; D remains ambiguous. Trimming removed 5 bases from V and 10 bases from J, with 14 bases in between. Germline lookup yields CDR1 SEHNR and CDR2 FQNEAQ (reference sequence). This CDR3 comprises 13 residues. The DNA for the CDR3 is TGTGCCAGCAGCAGCGGGAGTACCTTAAAACTGTTTTTT. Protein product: CASSSGSTLKLFF.

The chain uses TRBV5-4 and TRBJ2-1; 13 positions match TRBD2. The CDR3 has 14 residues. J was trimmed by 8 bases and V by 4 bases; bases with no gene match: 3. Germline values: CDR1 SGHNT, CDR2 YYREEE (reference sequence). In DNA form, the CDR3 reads TGTGCCAGCAGCCTGGGACTAGCGGGATATGAGCAGTTCTTC. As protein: CASSLGLAGYEQFF. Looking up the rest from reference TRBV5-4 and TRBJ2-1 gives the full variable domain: ETGVTQSPTHLIKTRGQQVTLRCSSQSGHNTVSWYQQALGQGPQFIFQYYREEENGRGNFPPRFSGLQFPNYSSELNVNALELDDSALYLCASSLGLAGYEQFFGPGTRLTVL.

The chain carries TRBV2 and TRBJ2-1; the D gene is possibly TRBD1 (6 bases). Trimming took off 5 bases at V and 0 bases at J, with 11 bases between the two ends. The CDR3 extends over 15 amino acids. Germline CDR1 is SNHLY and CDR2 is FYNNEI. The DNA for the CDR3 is TGTGCCAGCAGTATCCGGGACAACTCCTACAATGAGCAGTTCTTC. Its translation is CASSIRDNSYNEQFF.

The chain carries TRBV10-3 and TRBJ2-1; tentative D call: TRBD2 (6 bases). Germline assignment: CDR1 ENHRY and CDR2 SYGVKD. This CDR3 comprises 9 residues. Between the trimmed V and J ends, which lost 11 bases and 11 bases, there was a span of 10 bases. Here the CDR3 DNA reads TGTGCCTCGGACTATCAGCAGTTCTTC. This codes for CASDYQQFF.

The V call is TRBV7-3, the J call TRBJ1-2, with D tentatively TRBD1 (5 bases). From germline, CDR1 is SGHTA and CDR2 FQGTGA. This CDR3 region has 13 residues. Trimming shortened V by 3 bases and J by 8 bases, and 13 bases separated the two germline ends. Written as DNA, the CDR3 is TGTGCCAGCAGCTTTGGGGGGAACAGGGGCTACACCTTC. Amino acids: CASSFGGNRGYTF.

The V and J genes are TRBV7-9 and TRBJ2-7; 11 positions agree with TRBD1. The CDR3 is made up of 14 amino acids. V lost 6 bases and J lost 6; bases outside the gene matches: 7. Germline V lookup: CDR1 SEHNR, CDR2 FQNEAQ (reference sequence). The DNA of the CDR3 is TGTGCCAGCAGACCAGGGACAGGGGGTCTCGAGCAGTACTTC. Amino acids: CASRPGTGGLEQYF.

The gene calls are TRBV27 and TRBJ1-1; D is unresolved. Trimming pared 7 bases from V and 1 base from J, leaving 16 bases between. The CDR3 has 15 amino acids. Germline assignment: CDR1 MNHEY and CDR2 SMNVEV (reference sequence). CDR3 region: CASNLAGFRNTEAFF. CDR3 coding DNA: TGTGCCAGCAACTTGGCGGGGTTCAGGAACACTGAAGCTTTCTTT.

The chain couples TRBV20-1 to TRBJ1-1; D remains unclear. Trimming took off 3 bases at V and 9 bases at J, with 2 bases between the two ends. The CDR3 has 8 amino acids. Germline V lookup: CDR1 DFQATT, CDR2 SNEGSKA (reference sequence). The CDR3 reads CSASKAFF. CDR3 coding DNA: TGCAGTGCTAGTAAAGCTTTCTTT.

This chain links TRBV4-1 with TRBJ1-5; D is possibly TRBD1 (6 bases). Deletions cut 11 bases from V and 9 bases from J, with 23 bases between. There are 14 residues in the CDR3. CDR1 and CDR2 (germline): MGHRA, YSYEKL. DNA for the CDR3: TGCGCCTCTCGAGCGGTTCTAAAAGGGGGGCCCCAGCATTTT. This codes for CASRAVLKGGPQHF.

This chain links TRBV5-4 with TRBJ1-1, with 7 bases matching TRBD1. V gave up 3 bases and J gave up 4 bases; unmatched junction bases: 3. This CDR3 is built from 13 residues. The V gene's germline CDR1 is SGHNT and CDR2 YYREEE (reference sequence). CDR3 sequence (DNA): TGTGCCAGCAGCTCGGCAGGGGGCACTGAAGCTTTCTTT. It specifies CASSSAGGTEAFF.

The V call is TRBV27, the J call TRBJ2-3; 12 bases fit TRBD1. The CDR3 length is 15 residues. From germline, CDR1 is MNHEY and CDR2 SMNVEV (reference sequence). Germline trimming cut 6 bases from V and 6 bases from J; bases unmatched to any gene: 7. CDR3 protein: CASSPGTGGGDTQYF. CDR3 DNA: TGTGCCAGCAGCCCCGGGACAGGGGGCGGGGATACGCAGTATTTT.

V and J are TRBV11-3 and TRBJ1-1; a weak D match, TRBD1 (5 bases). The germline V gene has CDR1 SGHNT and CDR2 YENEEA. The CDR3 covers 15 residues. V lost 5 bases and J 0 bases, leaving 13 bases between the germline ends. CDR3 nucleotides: TGTGCCAGCAGCCCAGGCGGGGGAATGAACACTGAAGCTTTCTTT. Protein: CASSPGGGMNTEAFF. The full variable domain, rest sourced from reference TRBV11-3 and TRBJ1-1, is EAGVVQSPRYKIIEKKQPVAFWCNPISGHNTLYWYLQNLGQGPELLIRYENEEAVDDSQLPKDRFSAERLKGVDSTLKIQPAELGDSAVYLCASSPGGGMNTEAFFGQGTRLTVV.

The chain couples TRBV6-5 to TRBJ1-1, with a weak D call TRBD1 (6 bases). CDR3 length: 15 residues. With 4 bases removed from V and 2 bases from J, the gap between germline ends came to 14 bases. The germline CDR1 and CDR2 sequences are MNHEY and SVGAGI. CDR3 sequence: CASSSGRGGNTEAFF. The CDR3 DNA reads TGTGCCAGCAGTTCCGGTAGGGGGGGCAACACTGAAGCTTTCTTT.

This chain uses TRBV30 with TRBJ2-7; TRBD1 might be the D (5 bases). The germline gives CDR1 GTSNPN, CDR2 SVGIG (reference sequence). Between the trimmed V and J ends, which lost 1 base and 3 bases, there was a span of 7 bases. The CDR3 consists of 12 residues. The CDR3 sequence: CAWSGQIYEQYF. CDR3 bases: TGTGCCTGGAGTGGACAGATCTACGAGCAGTACTTC.

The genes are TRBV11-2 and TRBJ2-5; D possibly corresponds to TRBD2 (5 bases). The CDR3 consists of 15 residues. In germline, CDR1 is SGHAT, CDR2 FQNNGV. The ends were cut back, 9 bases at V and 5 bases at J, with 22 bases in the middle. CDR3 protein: CASTQAGRAGETQYF. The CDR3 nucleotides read TGTGCCAGTACTCAGGCTGGGCGGGCTGGCGAGACCCAGTACTTC.

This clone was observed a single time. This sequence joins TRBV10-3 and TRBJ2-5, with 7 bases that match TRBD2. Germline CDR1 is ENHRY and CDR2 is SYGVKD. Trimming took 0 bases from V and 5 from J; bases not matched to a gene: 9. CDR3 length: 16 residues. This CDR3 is CAISESYGGGQETQYF. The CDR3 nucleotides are TGTGCCATCAGTGAGTCTTATGGGGGAGGGCAGGAGACCCAGTACTTC.

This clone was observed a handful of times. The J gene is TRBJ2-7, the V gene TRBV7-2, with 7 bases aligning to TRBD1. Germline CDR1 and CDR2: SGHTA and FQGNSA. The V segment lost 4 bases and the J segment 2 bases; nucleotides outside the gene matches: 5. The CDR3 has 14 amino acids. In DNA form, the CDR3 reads TGTGCCAGCAGCTCCCGGGACAGTCCCTACGAGCAGTACTTC. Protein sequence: CASSSRDSPYEQYF.

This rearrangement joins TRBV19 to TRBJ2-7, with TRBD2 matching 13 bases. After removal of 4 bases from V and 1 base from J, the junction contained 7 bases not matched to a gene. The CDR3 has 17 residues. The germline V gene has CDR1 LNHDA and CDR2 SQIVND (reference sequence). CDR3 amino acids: CASSNMGLAGISYEQYF. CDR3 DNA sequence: TGTGCCAGTAGTAACATGGGACTAGCGGGAATATCCTACGAGCAGTACTTC.

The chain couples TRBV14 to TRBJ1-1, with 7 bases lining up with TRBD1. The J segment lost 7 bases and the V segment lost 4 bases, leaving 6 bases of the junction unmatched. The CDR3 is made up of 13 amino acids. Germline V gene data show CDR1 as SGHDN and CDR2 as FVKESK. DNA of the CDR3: TGTGCCAGCAGCCCCCGACAGGGAGATGAAGCTTTCTTT. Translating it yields CASSPRQGDEAFF.